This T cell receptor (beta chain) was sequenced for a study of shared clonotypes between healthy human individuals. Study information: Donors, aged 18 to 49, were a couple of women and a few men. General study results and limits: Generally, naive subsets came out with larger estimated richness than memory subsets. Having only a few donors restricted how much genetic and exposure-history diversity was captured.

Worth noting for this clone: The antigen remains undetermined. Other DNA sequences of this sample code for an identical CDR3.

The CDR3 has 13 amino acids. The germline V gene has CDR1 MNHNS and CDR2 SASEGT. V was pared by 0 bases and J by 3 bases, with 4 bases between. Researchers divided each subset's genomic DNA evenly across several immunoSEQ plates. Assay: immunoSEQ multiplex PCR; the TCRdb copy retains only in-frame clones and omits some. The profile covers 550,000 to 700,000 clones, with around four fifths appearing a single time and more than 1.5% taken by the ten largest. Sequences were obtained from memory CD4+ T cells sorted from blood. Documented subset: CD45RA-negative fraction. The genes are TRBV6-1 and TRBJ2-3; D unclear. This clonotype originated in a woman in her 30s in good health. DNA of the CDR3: TGTGCCAGCAGTGAAGCTGGGACAGATACGCAGTATTTT. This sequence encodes CASSEAGTDTQYF.